A single sample gave rise to the 14 T cell receptor beta chains below, sequenced in a study of OX40 agonist ivuxolimab in advanced cancers. Repertoires were generated with immunoSEQ multiplex PCR, while TCRdb's copy carries only in-frame clones and drops some. This repertoire shows approximately 99,000 clones, about 91% found once; its top ten account for about 0.67%. Sequenced here: CD4+ or CD8+ T cells sorted from blood, sampled in a trial of the OX40 agonist ivuxolimab. All receptors derive from an adult with an advanced solid tumor such as melanoma, head and neck, liver or kidney cancer.

The chain combines TRBV6-5 with TRBJ2-7; D call uncertain. V was pared by 7 bases and J by 2 bases, with 9 bases between. Germline V gives CDR1 MNHEY, CDR2 SVGAGI. The CDR3 has 12 amino acids. The CDR3 here is CASMGSTYEQYF. CDR3 sequence (DNA): TGTGCCAGCATGGGCAGTACCTACGAGCAGTACTTC.

This clone was seen only once. The chain has TRBV7-9 and TRBJ2-5; TRBD2 aligns across 7 bases. V shed 6 bases, J shed 4 bases, and the junction held 8 bases outside the gene matches. Germline CDR1 is SEHNR and CDR2 is FQNEAQ (reference sequence). The CDR3 is made up of 14 amino acids. The CDR3 DNA reads TGTGCCAGCAGGAGTTCGGGGGAGGGAGAGACCCAGTACTTC. This encodes CASRSSGEGETQYF.

The rearrangement uses TRBV5-1 and TRBJ2-3; 11 bases agree with TRBD2. Germline CDR1 is SGHRS and CDR2 is YFSETQ. The CDR3 runs to 17 residues. Losses at the gene ends were 0 bases for V and 1 base for J; bases not matched to a gene: 4. This CDR3 is CASSLAILAGGTDTQYF. The CDR3 DNA sequence: TGCGCCAGCAGCTTGGCCATACTAGCGGGGGGCACAGATACGCAGTATTTT.

V gene TRBV6-1 combines with J gene TRBJ2-3; no clear D gene. The germline V and J ends were trimmed by 3 bases and 2 bases, with 6 bases remaining between them. The CDR3 has 13 residues. Germline CDR1 and CDR2: MNHNS and SASEGT. CDR3 nucleotide sequence: TGTGCCAGCAGTGAGGGGTCCACAGATACGCAGTATTTT. Protein: CASSEGSTDTQYF.

V usage is TRBV6-1 and J usage is TRBJ1-1; 8 nucleotides line up with TRBD1. The CDR3 has 14 amino acids. V lost 6 bases and J lost 5; bases outside the gene matches: 8. Germline V gene lookup returns CDR1 MNHNS and CDR2 SASEGT. CDR3 amino acids: CASRKDRGGTEAFF. CDR3 bases: TGTGCCAGCAGGAAAGACAGGGGAGGGACTGAAGCTTTCTTT.

Points on this clone: The same CDR3 also results from other DNA sequences found in this sample. The V call is TRBV7-3, the J call TRBJ2-1, with 10 bases aligning to TRBD2. V lost 5 bases, J lost 4 bases, and 5 bases stayed unmatched. In germline, CDR1 is SGHTA, CDR2 FQGTGA. This CDR3 is 15 amino acids long. CDR3 DNA: TGTGCCAGCAGCCCCTTAGCGGGGGGATACAATGAGCAGTTCTTC. Protein sequence: CASSPLAGGYNEQFF. Full variable domain (rest looked up from reference TRBV7-3 and TRBJ2-1): GAGVSQTPSNKVTEKGKYVELRCDPISGHTALYWYRQSLGQGPEFLIYFQGTGAADDSGLPNDRFFAVRPEGSVSTLKIQRTERGDSAVYLCASSPLAGGYNEQFFGPGTRLTVL.

The chain recombines TRBV7-3 with TRBJ2-3; possibly TRBD2 for D (6 bases). V lost 5 bases, J lost 0 bases, and 12 bases lay in between. Germline assignment: CDR1 SGHTA and CDR2 FQGTGA. The length of the CDR3 is 15 residues. CDR3 nucleotide sequence: TGTGCCAGCAGCACTAACGCGGGAAGCACAGATACGCAGTATTTT. It translates to CASSTNAGSTDTQYF.

This chain joins TRBV19 and TRBJ2-1, with D unresolved. V lost 3 bases and J lost 7, with 4 bases in between. CDR1 and CDR2 (germline): LNHDA, SQIVND (reference sequence). The CDR3 loop spans 11 amino acids. The CDR3 is CASSMWNEQFF. The CDR3 nucleotides are TGTGCCAGTAGTATGTGGAATGAGCAGTTCTTC.

V usage is TRBV6-6 and J usage is TRBJ1-3; 8 positions match TRBD1. Germline V gene lookup returns CDR1 MNHNY and CDR2 SVGAGI (reference sequence). This CDR3 is 14 amino acids long. V shed 4 bases, J shed 8 bases, and the junction held 7 bases outside the gene matches. CDR3 DNA sequence: TGTGCCAGCAGTTCTTTCGGACAGGGATACACCATATATTTT. Translating gives CASSSFGQGYTIYF.

In DNA, the CDR3 is TGCAGCGGCGGGGGACAGGGTGTTGAAGCTTTCTTT. It yields the protein CSGGGQGVEAFF. The gene calls are TRBV29-1 and TRBJ1-1; TRBD1 agrees at 9 bases. Germline V lookup: CDR1 SQVTM, CDR2 ANQGSEA. Trimming cost V 7 bases and J 7 bases; bases outside gene matches: 7. The CDR3 is made up of 12 amino acids.

The chain couples TRBV7-8 to TRBJ1-2; TRBD1 is a possible D gene (5 bases). Germline V CDR1 and CDR2: SGHVS, FQNEAQ. The ends were cut back, 5 bases at V and 4 bases at J, with 20 bases in the middle. The CDR3 length is 16 residues. CDR3 DNA sequence: TGTGCCAGCAGCCCCCGACCCCTGACGGGACTCTATGGCTACACCTTC. Protein: CASSPRPLTGLYGYTF.

The chain has TRBV11-2 and TRBJ2-1, with D maybe TRBD2 (6 bases). V gave up 4 bases and J gave up 8 bases, with 12 bases separating them. Germline V gene lookup returns CDR1 SGHAT and CDR2 FQNNGV. The CDR3 has 13 amino acids. The DNA for the CDR3 is TGTGCCAGCAGCTCGCGATTAGCGGATGAGCAGTTCTTC. Protein sequence: CASSSRLADEQFF.

With regard to this clone: One end of the junction does not line up with germline, which may come from a read error. The chain combines TRBV7-2 with TRBJ1-5, with D uncertain. The CDR3 loop spans 13 amino acids. The V gene's germline CDR1 is SGHTA and CDR2 FQGNSA. CDR3 sequence reads: CASSLAPNQPQHF. The CDR3 region has the DNA TGTGCCAGCAGTTTAGCGCCCAATCAGCCCCAGCATTTT.

This clone has a handful of counts. The gene calls are TRBV5-8 and TRBJ2-5, with D uncertain. V lost 3 bases and J lost 4, with 13 bases in between. Germline V lookup: CDR1 SGHTS, CDR2 YDEGEE. The CDR3 is made up of 14 amino acids. CDR3 in DNA: TGTGCCAGCAGCTCCGGCGACCGTCGAGAGACCCAGTACTTC. Amino acids: CASSSGDRRETQYF.